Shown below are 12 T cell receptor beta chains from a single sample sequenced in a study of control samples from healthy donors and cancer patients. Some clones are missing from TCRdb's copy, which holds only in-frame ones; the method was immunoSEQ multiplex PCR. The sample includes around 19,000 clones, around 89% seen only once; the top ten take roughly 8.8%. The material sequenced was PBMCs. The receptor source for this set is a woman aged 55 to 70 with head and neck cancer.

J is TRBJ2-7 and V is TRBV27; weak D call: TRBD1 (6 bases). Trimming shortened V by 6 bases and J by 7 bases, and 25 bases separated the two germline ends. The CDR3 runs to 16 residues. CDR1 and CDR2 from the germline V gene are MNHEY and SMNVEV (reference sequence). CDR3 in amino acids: CASRKGGPPTHGEQYF. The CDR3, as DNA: TGTGCCAGCAGAAAAGGGGGACCCCCGACCCACGGTGAGCAGTACTTC.

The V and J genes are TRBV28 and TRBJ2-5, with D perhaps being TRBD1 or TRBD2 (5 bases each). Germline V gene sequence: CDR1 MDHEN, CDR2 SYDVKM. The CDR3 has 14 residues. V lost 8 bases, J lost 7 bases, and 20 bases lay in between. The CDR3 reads CASYTGRLGGTQYF. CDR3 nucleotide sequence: TGTGCCAGCTACACCGGACGCCTTGGGGGGACCCAGTACTTC.

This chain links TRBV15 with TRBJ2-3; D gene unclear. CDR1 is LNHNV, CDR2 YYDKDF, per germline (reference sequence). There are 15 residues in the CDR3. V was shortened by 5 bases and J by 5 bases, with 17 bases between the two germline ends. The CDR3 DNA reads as TGTGCCACCAGCGGCCGCAGCAAGGCCGGAGATACGCAGTATTTT. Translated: CATSGRSKAGDTQYF.

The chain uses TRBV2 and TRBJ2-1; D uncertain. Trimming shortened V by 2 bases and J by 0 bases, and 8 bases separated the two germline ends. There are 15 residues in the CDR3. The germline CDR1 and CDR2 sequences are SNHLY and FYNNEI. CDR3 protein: CASSERHSSYNEQFF. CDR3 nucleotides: TGTGCCAGCAGTGAACGGCACAGCTCCTACAATGAGCAGTTCTTC.

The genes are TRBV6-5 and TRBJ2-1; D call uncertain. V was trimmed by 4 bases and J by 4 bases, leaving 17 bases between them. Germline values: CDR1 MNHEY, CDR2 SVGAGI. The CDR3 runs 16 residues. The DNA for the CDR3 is TGTGCCAGCAGTTCCGCTATGACGGGCCGGTACAATGAGCAGTTCTTC. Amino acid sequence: CASSSAMTGRYNEQFF.

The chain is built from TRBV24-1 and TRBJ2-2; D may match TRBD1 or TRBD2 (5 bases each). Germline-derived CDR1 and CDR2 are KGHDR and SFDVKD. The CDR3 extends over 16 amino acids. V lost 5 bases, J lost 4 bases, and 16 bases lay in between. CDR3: CATSALGTFGTGELFF. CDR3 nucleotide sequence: TGTGCCACCAGTGCCCTTGGGACCTTCGGCACCGGGGAGCTGTTTTTT.

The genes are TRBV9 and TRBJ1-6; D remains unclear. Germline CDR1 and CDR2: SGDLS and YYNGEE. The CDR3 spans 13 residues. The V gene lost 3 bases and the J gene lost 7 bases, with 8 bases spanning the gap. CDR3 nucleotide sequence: TGTGCCAGCAGCGACGCGTCGAATTCACCCCTCCACTTT. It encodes CASSDASNSPLHF.

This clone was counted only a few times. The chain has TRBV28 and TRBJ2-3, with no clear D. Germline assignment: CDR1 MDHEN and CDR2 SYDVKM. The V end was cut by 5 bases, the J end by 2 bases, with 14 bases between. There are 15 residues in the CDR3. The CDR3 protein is CASSPRTDITDTQYF. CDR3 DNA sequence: TGTGCCAGCAGTCCGAGGACGGATATCACAGATACGCAGTATTTT.

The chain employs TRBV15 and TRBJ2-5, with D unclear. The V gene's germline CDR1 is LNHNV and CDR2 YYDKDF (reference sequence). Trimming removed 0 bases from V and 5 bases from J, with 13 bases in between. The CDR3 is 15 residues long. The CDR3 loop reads CATSRDSVVGETQYF. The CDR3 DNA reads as TGTGCCACCAGCAGAGATTCGGTGGTGGGGGAGACCCAGTACTTC.

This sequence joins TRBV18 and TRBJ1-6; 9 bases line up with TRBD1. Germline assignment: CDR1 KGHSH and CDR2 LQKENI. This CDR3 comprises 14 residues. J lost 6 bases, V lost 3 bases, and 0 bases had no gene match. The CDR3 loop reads CASSPGQGNSPLHF. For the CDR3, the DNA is TGTGCCAGCTCACCGGGACAGGGTAATTCACCCCTCCACTTT.

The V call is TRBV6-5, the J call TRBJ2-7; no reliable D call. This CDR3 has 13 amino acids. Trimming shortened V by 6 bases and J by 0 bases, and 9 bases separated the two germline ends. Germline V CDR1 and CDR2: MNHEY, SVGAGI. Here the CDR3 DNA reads TGTGCCAGCAGGCCAGATCTCTCCTACGAGCAGTACTTC. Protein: CASRPDLSYEQYF.

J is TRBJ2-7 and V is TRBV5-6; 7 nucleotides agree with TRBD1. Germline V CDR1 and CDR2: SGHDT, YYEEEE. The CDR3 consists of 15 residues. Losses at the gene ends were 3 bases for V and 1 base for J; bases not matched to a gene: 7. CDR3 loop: CASSYFGDSSYEQYF. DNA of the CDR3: TGTGCCAGCAGCTATTTTGGGGACAGTTCCTACGAGCAGTACTTC.